One and the same sample provided the 30 T cell receptor beta chains below, sequenced in a study of T cells in Graves' hyperthyroidism and ophthalmopathy. Amplified TCR beta CDR3 regions came from RNA transcripts. A set of HTBI primers served as the primers for a first-round RT-PCR of the TCR CDR3. TCRdb re-called the multiplex PCR reads with MiXCR, one entry per CDR3 protein. Of about 560,000 distinct CDR3 sequences listed, over 15% were seen once; the top ten hold about 20%. The sequenced material came from blood. The receptors stem from a woman aged 18 to 35 with Graves' hyperthyroidism.

This clonotype was found many times. The rearrangement uses TRBV6-2 or TRBV6-3 and TRBJ2-6; D is unresolved. The V gene's germline CDR1 is MNHEY and CDR2 SVGEGT. The V and J ends lost 5 bases and 0 bases respectively, with 8 bases between them. The CDR3 is made up of 15 amino acids. The CDR3 loop reads CASSTTGSGANVLTF. CDR3 nucleotides: TGTGCCAGCAGTACGACCGGCTCTGGGGCCAACGTCCTGACTTTC.

The table lists this clonotype with a few counts. The V and J genes are TRBV11-2 and TRBJ2-3; TRBD2 is a possible D gene (6 bases). Germline assignment: CDR1 SGHAT and CDR2 FQNNGV. The CDR3 is 16 amino acids. Trimming stripped 4 bases from V and 4 bases from J, with 18 bases between. The CDR3, as DNA: TGTGCCAGCAGCTCGACAACTAGCAGGAGGGCAGATACGCAGTATTTT. This encodes CASSSTTSRRADTQYF. The full variable domain, completed using reference TRBV11-2 and TRBJ2-3, is EAGVAQSPRYKIIEKRQSVAFWCNPISGHATLYWYQQILGQGPKLLIQFQNNGVVDDSQLPKDRFSAERLKGVDSTLKIQPAKLEDSAVYLCASSSTTSRRADTQYFGPGTRLTVL.

A remark on this clonotype: A much larger clone differs by one base, so this may be a read error. V gene TRBV5-1 combines with J gene TRBJ2-3; D is possibly TRBD2 (5 bases). CDR3 size: 15 residues. Germline CDR1 reads SGHRS; CDR2 reads YFSETQ. DNA for the CDR3: TGCGCCAGCAGCGCTCCACGGGGAGACACAGATATGCAGTATTTT. It specifies CASSAPRGDTDMQYF.

This clonotype was seen a few times. V is TRBV27 and J is TRBJ2-4, with 9 bases matching TRBD1. CDR3 length: 14 amino acids. Germline-derived CDR1 and CDR2 are MNHEY and SMNVEV (reference sequence). The V and J ends lost 5 bases and 6 bases, in that order; junction bases with no gene match: 5. The CDR3 nucleotides read TGTGCCAGCAGTCTAGACAGGGGGGGAAACATTCAGTACTTC. Its translation is CASSLDRGGNIQYF.

This clonotype has only one observation. This rearrangement joins TRBV28 to TRBJ1-2; D may be TRBD1 (5 bases). This CDR3 has 14 residues. CDR1 and CDR2 from the germline V gene are MDHEN and SYDVKM. Trimming cost V 8 bases and J 0 bases, with 13 bases left between them. The CDR3 bases are TGTGCCAGCCGGGGGACGGTAGCTAACTATGGCTACACCTTC. It codes for CASRGTVANYGYTF.

Many counts were recorded for this clonotype. The chain joins TRBV7-2 to TRBJ2-3, with TRBD2 identical over 8 bases. The CDR3 covers 17 residues. The V gene end was trimmed by 1 base and the J gene end by 5 bases; junction bases not matched to a gene: 11. From germline, CDR1 is SGHTA and CDR2 FQGNSA. The CDR3 region has the DNA TGTGCCAGCAGCTTAGGAAGGCTAGCGGGCGTTCGAGATACGCAGTATTTT. Translation: CASSLGRLAGVRDTQYF.

This CDR3 is CASRPGLAGAYEQYF. CDR3 in DNA: TGTGCCAGCAGGCCGGGACTAGCGGGGGCCTACGAGCAGTACTTC. V and J are TRBV2 and TRBJ2-7; 14 bases align to TRBD2. The junction had 3 bases not matched to a gene; V was cut back by 6 bases and J by 2 bases. This CDR3 contains 15 residues. The germline V gene has CDR1 SNHLY and CDR2 FYNNEI.

This clonotype turned up a few times. This chain uses TRBV15 with TRBJ1-5; 9 nucleotides align to TRBD1. V lost 5 bases to trimming and J lost 6 bases; unmatched junction nucleotides: 8. The CDR3 totals 15 residues. Germline V lookup: CDR1 LNHNV, CDR2 YYDKDF (reference sequence). CDR3: CATSSRDRVSQPQHF. The CDR3 DNA reads as TGTGCCACCAGCTCTCGGGACAGGGTTAGTCAGCCCCAGCATTTT. Supplemented by reference TRBV15 and TRBJ1-5, the full variable domain reads DAMVIQNPRYQVTQFGKPVTLSCSQTLNHNVMYWYQQKSSQAPKLLFHYYDKDFNNEADTPDNFQSRRPNTSFCFLDIRSPGLGDTAMYLCATSSRDRVSQPQHFGDGTRLSIL.

This clonotype was observed a handful of times. This chain connects TRBV5-1 to TRBJ2-7; 10 bases match TRBD1. J gave up 2 bases and V 4 bases, and 6 bases lay outside the gene matches. The CDR3 consists of 15 residues. Germline V gene lookup returns CDR1 SGHRS and CDR2 YFSETQ. The CDR3 DNA sequence: TGCGCCAGCAGCCAAGGGACAGGGGTGGCCTACGAGCAGTACTTC. Translation: CASSQGTGVAYEQYF. Supplemented by reference TRBV5-1 and TRBJ2-7, the full variable domain reads KAGVTQTPRYLIKTRGQQVTLSCSPISGHRSVSWYQQTPGQGLQFLFEYFSETQRNKGNFPGRFSGRQFSNSRSEMNVSTLELGDSALYLCASSQGTGVAYEQYFGPGTRLTVT.

This clonotype showed up many times. This chain links TRBV6-2 or TRBV6-3 with TRBJ2-2; the D is unclear. Germline values: CDR1 MNHEY, CDR2 SVGEGT. This CDR3 spans 13 amino acids. The V end was cut by 6 bases, the J end by 1 base, with 6 bases between. The DNA of the CDR3 is TGTGCCAGCAGATCCAGGAACACCGGGGAGCTGTTTTTT. It translates to CASRSRNTGELFF.

This rearrangement joins TRBV6-1 to TRBJ2-1, with D possibly TRBD1 on 7 matching bases. V was clipped by 6 bases and J by 2 bases, with 17 bases between them. The length of the CDR3 is 16 residues. Germline loops: CDR1 MNHNS, CDR2 SASEGT. CDR3 region: CASSSSRDRPYNEQFF. The DNA for the CDR3 is TGTGCCAGCAGCTCGTCGCGGGACAGACCCTACAATGAGCAGTTCTTC.

This clonotype showed up many times. The J gene is TRBJ2-5, the V gene TRBV2; D is unclear. CDR1 and CDR2 (germline): SNHLY, FYNNEI. This CDR3 region has 13 residues. Trimming removed 6 bases at V and 2 bases at J, with 10 bases between. The CDR3 here is CASSGLWQETQYF. CDR3 nucleotide sequence: TGTGCCAGCAGCGGGCTCTGGCAAGAGACCCAGTACTTC.

This clonotype has a count of ten or more. The rearrangement links TRBV12-3 or TRBV12-4 to TRBJ2-2; D perhaps matches TRBD2 (6 bases). Trimming pared 3 bases from V and 5 bases from J, leaving 13 bases between. The CDR3 extends over 15 amino acids. CDR3 sequence reads: CASSFGQGGTGELFF. The CDR3 DNA reads as TGTGCCAGCAGTTTTGGGCAGGGAGGTACCGGGGAGCTGTTTTTT.

This clonotype showed up just a few times. The rearrangement links TRBV4-3 to TRBJ1-2; possible D gene TRBD1, 6 bases. In germline, CDR1 is LGHNA, CDR2 YSLEER. The CDR3 spans 15 residues. V lost 1 base to trimming and J lost 5 bases, with 14 bases between them. The CDR3 DNA reads TGCGCCAGCAGCCAAGCTAACAGGGAGGGGTATGGCTACACCTTC. It yields the protein CASSQANREGYGYTF.

Many counts were recorded for this clonotype. The chain combines TRBV20-1 with TRBJ2-7; the D call may be TRBD1 or TRBD2 (5 bases each). This CDR3 spans 11 amino acids. Germline CDR1 DFQATT, CDR2 SNEGSKA (reference sequence). Trimming took off 6 bases at V and 5 bases at J, with 11 bases between the two ends. In DNA form, the CDR3 reads TGCAGTGCAACCAGAGGGGACGAGCAGTACTTC. Its translation: CSATRGDEQYF.

This clonotype was recorded many times. V usage is TRBV27 and J usage is TRBJ2-1; D is unresolved. Deletions cut 8 bases from V and 0 bases from J, with 11 bases between. The germline CDR1 and CDR2 sequences are MNHEY and SMNVEV (reference sequence). The CDR3 runs to 14 residues. The CDR3 DNA follows: TGTGCCAGCTGGAATACGGGCTCCTACAATGAGCAGTTCTTC. Residues: CASWNTGSYNEQFF.

The chain joins TRBV10-3 to TRBJ2-7; the match to TRBD1 covers 8 bases. The V gene end was trimmed by 7 bases and the J gene end by 2 bases; junction bases not matched to a gene: 7. The CDR3 consists of 14 residues. The germline gives CDR1 ENHRY, CDR2 SYGVKD. DNA of the CDR3: TGTGCCATCAATCAGGGGGCCGGTGCCTACGAGCAGTACTTC. Amino acid sequence: CAINQGAGAYEQYF.

This clonotype has just a few counts. The chain uses TRBV18 and TRBJ2-7; unclear D gene. The CDR3 is 14 amino acids. The V end was cut by 0 bases, the J end by 1 base, with 7 bases between. Germline CDR1 reads KGHSH; CDR2 reads LQKENI. This CDR3 reads CASSPPDLSYEQYF. In DNA form, the CDR3 reads TGTGCCAGCTCACCACCGGATCTTTCCTACGAGCAGTACTTC.

This clonotype was detected ten times or more. This chain links TRBV28 with TRBJ1-5, with TRBD1 identical over 9 bases. Trimming removed 5 bases from V and 9 bases from J; junction bases left unmatched: 17. Germline V lookup: CDR1 MDHEN, CDR2 SYDVKM. The CDR3 covers 17 residues. The CDR3 nucleotides are TGTGCCAGCAGTGAGTCCGGGGACAGGGCCGGGCAAGGGCCCCAGCATTTT. Amino acids: CASSESGDRAGQGPQHF.

The table lists this clonotype with a few counts. The chain carries TRBV5-4 and TRBJ1-4, with D unresolved. Trimming removed 4 bases at V and 8 bases at J, with 12 bases between. CDR1 and CDR2 (germline): SGHNT, YYREEE (reference sequence). The CDR3 contains 13 residues. The CDR3 DNA reads TGTGCCAGCAGCCTACCCGGAGGAGAAAAACTGTTTTTT. Translation: CASSLPGGEKLFF.

The chain couples TRBV5-4 to TRBJ1-2; tentatively, D is TRBD1 (5 bases). V was pared by 2 bases and J by 2 bases, with 13 bases between. Per germline, CDR1 SGHNT and CDR2 YYREEE (reference sequence). The CDR3 consists of 15 residues. The CDR3 DNA sequence: TGTGCCAGCAGCTTAGCAGGGATCCCCAACTATGGCTACACCTTC. Its translation is CASSLAGIPNYGYTF.

J is TRBJ1-3 and V is TRBV12-3 or TRBV12-4; D unresolved. The CDR3 runs 13 residues. V dropped 6 bases and J dropped 2 bases, with 8 bases sitting between them. CDR3 loop: CASRERTGNTIYF. The CDR3 nucleotides read TGTGCCAGCAGGGAAAGAACTGGAAACACCATATATTTT.

This clonotype was seen a few times. The chain is built from TRBV6-2 or TRBV6-3 and TRBJ1-1; 9 nucleotides align to TRBD1. CDR1 MNHEY and CDR2 SVGEGT come from the germline V gene. V lost 5 bases to trimming and J lost 4 bases; unmatched junction nucleotides: 8. The CDR3 covers 15 residues. The CDR3 spells CASSPGTGWSTEAFF. The CDR3, as DNA: TGTGCCAGCAGTCCCGGGACAGGGTGGAGCACTGAAGCTTTCTTT.

This clonotype was detected ten times or more. V gene TRBV20-1 combines with J gene TRBJ1-1; D is unresolved. Trimming took 3 bases from V and 10 from J, leaving 15 bases between them. This CDR3 spans 12 amino acids. Looked up from germline, CDR1 is DFQATT and CDR2 is SNEGSKA (reference sequence). The CDR3 sequence is CSASRRLQGAFF. The DNA for the CDR3 is TGCAGTGCTAGCCGGAGGCTACAAGGAGCTTTCTTT.

The chain joins TRBV30 to TRBJ2-3, with 7 bases matching TRBD2. Germline CDR1 GTSNPN, CDR2 SVGIG (reference sequence). J was trimmed by 2 bases and V by 8 bases; bases with no gene match: 7. The CDR3 runs 13 residues. The CDR3 coding sequence is TGTGCCCGCGCTAGCGGAGACACAGATACGCAGTATTTT. Its protein product is CARASGDTDTQYF.

The V and J genes are TRBV12-5 and TRBJ2-1; D uncertain. The germline V gene encodes CDR1 LGHNT and CDR2 FRNRAP. The CDR3 runs 13 residues. V was shortened by 1 base and J by 8 bases, with 9 bases between the two germline ends. For the CDR3, the DNA is TGTGCTAGTGGTTTGGAGCCTTGGGATGAGCAGTTCTTC. Its translation is CASGLEPWDEQFF.

About this clonotype: This clone may be a read error of a much larger clone one base away. This chain joins TRBV9 and TRBJ2-3, with 7 positions matching TRBD2. Germline V gene data show CDR1 as SGDLS and CDR2 as YYNGEE. This CDR3 is built from 18 residues. The trim removed 2 bases at V and 3 bases at J, leaving 15 bases unmatched. The chain's CDR3 is CASSVEVGGPVRTDTQYF. CDR3 bases: TGTGCCAGCAGCGTCGAAGTGGGAGGGCCTGTGAGAACAGATACGCAGTATTTT. Variable domain in full (rest from reference TRBV9 and TRBJ2-3): DSGVTQTPKHLITATGQRVTLRCSPRSGDLSVYWYQQSLDQGLQFLIQYYNGEERAKGNILERFSAQQFPDLHSELNLSSLELGDSALYFCASSVEVGGPVRTDTQYFGPGTRLTVL.

J is TRBJ2-2 and V is TRBV11-2; 12 bases are shared with TRBD2. The CDR3 contains 16 residues. V was clipped by 6 bases and J by 0 bases; unmatched bases: 2. The V gene's germline CDR1 is SGHAT and CDR2 FQNNGV. The CDR3 protein is CASSGLAGSNTGELFF. The DNA for the CDR3 is TGTGCCAGCAGTGGACTAGCGGGGTCGAACACCGGGGAGCTGTTTTTT. The full variable domain, in which reference TRBV11-2 and TRBJ2-2 provide the parts outside the CDR3, is EAGVAQSPRYKIIEKRQSVAFWCNPISGHATLYWYQQILGQGPKLLIQFQNNGVVDDSQLPKDRFSAERLKGVDSTLKIQPAKLEDSAVYLCASSGLAGSNTGELFFGEGSRLTVL.

J is TRBJ1-5 and V is TRBV12-3 or TRBV12-4; TRBD1 matches at 7 bases. Unmatched junction bases numbered 8, after V lost 5 bases and J lost 4 bases. This CDR3 has 15 amino acids. CDR3 sequence (DNA): TGTGCCAGCAGTCTAGGGACAGCTCAAAATCAGCCCCAGCATTTT. Translation: CASSLGTAQNQPQHF.

This clonotype has a count of ten or more. V is TRBV18 and J is TRBJ2-4, with TRBD2 matching over 7 bases. V was pared by 5 bases and J by 6 bases, with 1 base of the junction left unmatched. The CDR3 extends over 12 amino acids. CDR1 KGHSH and CDR2 LQKENI come from the germline V gene. The CDR3 bases are TGTGCCAGCTCATCTAGCGGAAACATTCAGTACTTC. It is translated as CASSSSGNIQYF.